This passage covers 14 T cell receptor beta chains from one sample sequenced in a study of control samples from healthy donors and cancer patients. The protocol was immunoSEQ multiplex PCR, while the TCRdb copy is restricted to in-frame clones and leaves out a portion. Of about 89,000 clones listed, 85% to 90% were seen once; the top ten hold approximately 2.1%. The sequencing input was blood. The receptors stem from a woman aged 40 to 55 in good health.

The V gene is TRBV7-8, the J gene TRBJ2-7; D is unresolved. Trimming took 3 bases from V and 7 from J, leaving 13 bases between them. Germline CDR1 reads SGHVS; CDR2 reads FQNEAQ. The length of the CDR3 is 13 residues. DNA of the CDR3: TGTGCCAGCAGCTTTGATTCGGTCTTTGAGCAGTACTTC. It specifies CASSFDSVFEQYF.

This chain connects TRBV6-6 to TRBJ1-2, with D unclear. V lost 0 bases, J lost 0 bases, and 5 bases lay in between. This CDR3 is 14 amino acids long. Germline V gene sequence: CDR1 MNHNY, CDR2 SVGAGI (reference sequence). CDR3 protein: CASSYSDTNYGYTF. In DNA, the CDR3 is TGTGCCAGCAGTTACTCTGACACTAACTATGGCTACACCTTC.

This chain links TRBV4-3 with TRBJ1-1; 8 bases are a match to TRBD1. J gave up 3 bases and V 1 base, and 7 bases lay outside the gene matches. CDR3 size: 16 residues. Germline CDR1 is LGHNA and CDR2 is YSLEER. The chain's CDR3 is CASSQVWGQEDTEAFF. CDR3 DNA: TGCGCCAGCAGCCAAGTTTGGGGACAGGAAGACACTGAAGCTTTCTTT.

The chain recombines TRBV5-1 with TRBJ1-1, with D possibly matching TRBD1 (5 bases). V lost 1 base to trimming and J lost 0 bases, with 10 bases between them. Germline CDR1 and CDR2: SGHRS and YFSETQ. This CDR3 is 15 amino acids long. CDR3 in DNA: TGCGCCAGCAGCTTGCAGGGCCTCATGAACACTGAAGCTTTCTTT. This translates into CASSLQGLMNTEAFF.

The V gene is TRBV20-1, the J gene TRBJ2-7; D is undetermined. The CDR3 covers 11 residues. V gave up 5 bases and J gave up 2 bases, with 7 bases separating them. Germline V gene data show CDR1 as DFQATT and CDR2 as SNEGSKA (reference sequence). CDR3 protein: CSARTAYEQYF. The CDR3, as DNA: TGCAGTGCTCGGACGGCCTACGAGCAGTACTTC.

In nucleotides, the CDR3 is TGTGCCAGCAGCTTAGATCGACAGAGCTACGAGCAGTACTTC. Translation: CASSLDRQSYEQYF. The gene calls are TRBV7-8 and TRBJ2-7, with a weak D call TRBD1 (5 bases). CDR3 length equals 14 residues. Looked up from germline, CDR1 is SGHVS and CDR2 is FQNEAQ. The germline V and J ends were trimmed by 1 base and 3 bases, with 10 bases remaining between them. The variable domain in full, completed from reference TRBV7-8 and TRBJ2-7, reads GAGVSQSPRYKVAKRGQDVALRCDPISGHVSLFWYQQALGQGPEFLTYFQNEAQLDKSGLPSDRFFAERPEGSVSTLKIQRTQQEDSAVYLCASSLDRQSYEQYFGPGTRLTVT.

The rearrangement uses TRBV7-8 and TRBJ1-2, with 8 positions matching TRBD1. The CDR3 is 14 amino acids. Germline trimming cut 5 bases from V and 7 bases from J; bases unmatched to any gene: 9. Germline V gene sequence: CDR1 SGHVS, CDR2 FQNEAQ. In nucleotides, the CDR3 is TGTGCCAGCAGCCTAACAGGGGGATCTGTTGGCTACACCTTC. This encodes CASSLTGGSVGYTF.

The rearrangement joins TRBV2 to TRBJ2-7; D not resolved. Germline CDR1 and CDR2: SNHLY and FYNNEI. V gave up 3 bases and J gave up 1 base, with 7 bases separating them. The CDR3 length is 13 residues. The CDR3 coding sequence is TGTGCCAGCAGTGACAACGAGTCCTACGAGCAGTACTTC. Amino acid sequence: CASSDNESYEQYF.

This clone was detected once. The chain carries TRBV19 and TRBJ1-5; D not certain. V lost 5 bases, J lost 7 bases, and 12 bases lay in between. CDR1 is LNHDA, CDR2 SQIVND, per germline (reference sequence). The CDR3 contains 13 residues. The CDR3 sequence is CASSATASQPQHF. CDR3 nucleotide sequence: TGTGCCAGTAGTGCCACAGCGTCCCAGCCCCAGCATTTT.

The DNA of the CDR3 is TGTGCCAGCAGCCAAGATTTTGGAGACAGGCTTCACGAGCAGTACTTC. Its protein is CASSQDFGDRLHEQYF. This chain joins TRBV3-1 (or the pseudogene TRBV3-2) and TRBJ2-7, with a weak D call TRBD1 (6 bases). Germline assignment: CDR1 LGHDT and CDR2 YNNKEL (reference sequence). The V end lost 0 bases, the J end lost 5 bases, and 17 bases lay between the germline ends. This CDR3 is 16 amino acids long.

The chain recombines TRBV7-2 with TRBJ2-2; tentatively, D is TRBD2 (6 bases). The CDR3 is 13 residues long. Germline V gene sequence: CDR1 SGHTA, CDR2 FQGNSA. V lost 5 bases and J 8 bases, leaving 12 bases between the germline ends. The CDR3 loop reads CASSTGLRGELFF. CDR3 in DNA: TGTGCCAGCAGCACGGGACTCAGGGGGGAGCTGTTTTTT.

This chain links TRBV30 with TRBJ2-2; D uncertain. V was pared by 3 bases and J by 2 bases, with 13 bases between. Looked up from germline, CDR1 is GTSNPN and CDR2 is SVGIG (reference sequence). This CDR3 spans 15 amino acids. CDR3 DNA sequence: TGTGCCTGGAGCTTTGTAGGCGGAAACACCGGGGAGCTGTTTTTT. Its protein is CAWSFVGGNTGELFF.

This sequence joins TRBV7-8 and TRBJ1-1; maybe TRBD1 (5 bases). The ends were cut back, 5 bases at V and 2 bases at J, with 18 bases in the middle. CDR1 and CDR2 (germline): SGHVS, FQNEAQ. This CDR3 has 16 amino acids. The CDR3 DNA sequence: TGTGCCAGCAGCCGAATTATCGCAGGGCCTAACACTGAAGCTTTCTTT. It is translated as CASSRIIAGPNTEAFF.

This clone was picked up one time. The chain is built from TRBV6-4 and TRBJ1-3; 9 bases are a match to TRBD1. This CDR3 spans 15 amino acids. Germline V gene data show CDR1 as MRHNA and CDR2 as SNTAGT. The trim removed 5 bases at V and 2 bases at J, leaving 4 bases unmatched. The CDR3 spells CASSRGDRAGNTIYF. The CDR3 bases are TGTGCCAGCAGTCGTGGGGACAGGGCTGGAAACACCATATATTTT.